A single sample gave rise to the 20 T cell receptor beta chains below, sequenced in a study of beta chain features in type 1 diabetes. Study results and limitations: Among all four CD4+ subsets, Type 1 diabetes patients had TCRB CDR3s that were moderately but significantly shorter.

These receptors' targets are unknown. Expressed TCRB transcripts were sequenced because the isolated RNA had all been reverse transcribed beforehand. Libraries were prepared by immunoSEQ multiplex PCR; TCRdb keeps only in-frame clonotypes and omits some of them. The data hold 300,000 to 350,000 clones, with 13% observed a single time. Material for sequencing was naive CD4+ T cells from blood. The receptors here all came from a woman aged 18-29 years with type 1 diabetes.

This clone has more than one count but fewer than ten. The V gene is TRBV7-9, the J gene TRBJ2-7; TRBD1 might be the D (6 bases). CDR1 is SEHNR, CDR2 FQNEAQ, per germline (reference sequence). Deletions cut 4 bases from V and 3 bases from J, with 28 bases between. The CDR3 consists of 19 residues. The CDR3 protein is CASSSRTDRSIFPLYEQYF. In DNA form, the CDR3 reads TGTGCCAGCAGCTCCCGGACAGACCGGAGTATTTTCCCCCTCTACGAGCAGTACTTC.

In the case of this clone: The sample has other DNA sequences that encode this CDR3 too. DNA for the CDR3: TGTGCCAGCAGTTACTCCACAGGGGGCTATGGCTACACCTTC. Amino acid sequence: CASSYSTGGYGYTF. V usage is TRBV6-5 and J usage is TRBJ1-2; 8 bases map to TRBD1. The ends lost 0 bases at V and 4 bases at J; junction bases unmatched: 1. The CDR3 contains 14 residues. Germline V gives CDR1 MNHEY, CDR2 SVGAGI.

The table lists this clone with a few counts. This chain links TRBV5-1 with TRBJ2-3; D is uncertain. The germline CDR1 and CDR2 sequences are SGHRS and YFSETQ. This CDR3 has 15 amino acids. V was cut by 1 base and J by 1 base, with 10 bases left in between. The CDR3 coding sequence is TGCGCCAGCAGCTTGACTTCCGCGGGCACAGATACGCAGTATTTT. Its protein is CASSLTSAGTDTQYF.

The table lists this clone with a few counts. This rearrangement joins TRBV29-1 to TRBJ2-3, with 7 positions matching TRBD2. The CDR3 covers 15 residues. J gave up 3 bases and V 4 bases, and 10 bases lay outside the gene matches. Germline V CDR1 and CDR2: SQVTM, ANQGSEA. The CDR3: CSVAGGEGPTDTQYF. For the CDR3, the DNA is TGCAGCGTTGCAGGAGGGGAGGGGCCGACAGATACGCAGTATTTT.

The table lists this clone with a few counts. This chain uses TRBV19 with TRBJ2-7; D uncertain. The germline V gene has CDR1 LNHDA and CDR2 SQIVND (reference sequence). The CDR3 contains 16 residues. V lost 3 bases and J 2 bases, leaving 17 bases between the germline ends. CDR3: CASSIPPEQSTYEQYV. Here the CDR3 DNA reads TGTGCCAGTAGTATCCCCCCTGAACAGTCTACCTACGAGCAGTACGTC.

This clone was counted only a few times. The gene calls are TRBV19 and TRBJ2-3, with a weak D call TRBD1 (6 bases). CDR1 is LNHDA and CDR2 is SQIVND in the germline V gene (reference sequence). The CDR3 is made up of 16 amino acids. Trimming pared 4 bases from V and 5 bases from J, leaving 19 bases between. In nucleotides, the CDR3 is TGTGCCAGTAGTACCCCGGGACAATCGGCGGGAGATACGCAGTATTTT. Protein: CASSTPGQSAGDTQYF.

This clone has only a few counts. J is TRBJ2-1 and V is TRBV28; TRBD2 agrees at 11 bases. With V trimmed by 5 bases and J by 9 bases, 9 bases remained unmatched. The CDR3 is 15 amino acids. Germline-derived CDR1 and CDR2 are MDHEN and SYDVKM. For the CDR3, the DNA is TGTGCCAGCAGTCGCACTAGCGGGAGATTGCCTGAGCAGTTCTTC. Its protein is CASSRTSGRLPEQFF.

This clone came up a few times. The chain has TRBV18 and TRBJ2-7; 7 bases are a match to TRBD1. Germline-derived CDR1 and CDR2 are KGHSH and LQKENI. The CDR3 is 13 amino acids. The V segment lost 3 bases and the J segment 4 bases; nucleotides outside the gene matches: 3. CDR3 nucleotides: TGTGCCAGCTCACCCACAGGGGTTTACGAGCAGTACTTC. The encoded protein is CASSPTGVYEQYF.

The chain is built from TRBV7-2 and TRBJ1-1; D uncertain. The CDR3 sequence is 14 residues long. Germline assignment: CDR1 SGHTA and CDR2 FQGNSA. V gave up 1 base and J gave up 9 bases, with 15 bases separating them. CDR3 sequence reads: CASSLEVGQRQAFF. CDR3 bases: TGTGCCAGCAGCTTAGAAGTTGGGCAGAGACAAGCTTTCTTT.

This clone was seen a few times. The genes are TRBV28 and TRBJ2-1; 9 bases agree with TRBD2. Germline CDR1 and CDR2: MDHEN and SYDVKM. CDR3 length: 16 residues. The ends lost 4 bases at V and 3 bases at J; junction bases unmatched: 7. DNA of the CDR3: TGTGCCAGCAGTTCTCACCTAGCGGGGATCTACAATGAGCAGTTCTTC. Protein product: CASSSHLAGIYNEQFF.

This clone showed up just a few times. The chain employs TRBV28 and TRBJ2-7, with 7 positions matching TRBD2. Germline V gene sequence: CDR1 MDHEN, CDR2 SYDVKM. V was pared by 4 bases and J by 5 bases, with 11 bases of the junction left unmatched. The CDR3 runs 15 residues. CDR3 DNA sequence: TGTGCCAGCAGTTCGCCTAGCGGACTCTCGAACGAGCAGTACTTC. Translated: CASSSPSGLSNEQYF.

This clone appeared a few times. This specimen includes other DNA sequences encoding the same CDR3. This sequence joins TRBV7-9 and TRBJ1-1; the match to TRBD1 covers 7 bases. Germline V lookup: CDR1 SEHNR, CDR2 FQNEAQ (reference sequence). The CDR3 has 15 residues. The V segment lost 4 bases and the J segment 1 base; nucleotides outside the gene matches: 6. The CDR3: CASSSRQGSNTEAFF. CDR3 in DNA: TGTGCCAGCAGCTCCCGACAGGGATCGAACACTGAAGCTTTCTTT.

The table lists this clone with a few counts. The CDR3 nucleotides are TGTGCCAGCAGCGCCCCGGGATCTAGAGAAGTCAATGAGCAGTTCTTC. Translation: CASSAPGSREVNEQFF. The chain joins TRBV9 to TRBJ2-1, with D possibly TRBD2 on 5 matching bases. Germline-derived CDR1 and CDR2 are SGDLS and YYNGEE. Trimming stripped 3 bases from V and 6 bases from J, with 19 bases between. There are 16 residues in the CDR3.

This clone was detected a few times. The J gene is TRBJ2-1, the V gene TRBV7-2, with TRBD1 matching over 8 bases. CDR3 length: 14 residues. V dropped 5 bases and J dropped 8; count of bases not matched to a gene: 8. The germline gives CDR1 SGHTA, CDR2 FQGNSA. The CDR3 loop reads CASSPRDRRDEQFF. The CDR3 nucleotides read TGTGCCAGCAGCCCTAGGGACAGGCGGGATGAGCAGTTCTTC. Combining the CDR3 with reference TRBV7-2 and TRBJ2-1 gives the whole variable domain GAGVSQSPSNKVTEKGKDVELRCDPISGHTALYWYRQSLGQGLEFLIYFQGNSAPDKSGLPSDRFSAERTGGSVSTLTIQRTQQEDSAVYLCASSPRDRRDEQFFGPGTRLTVL.

CDR3 amino acids: CASNAQTGIEQYV. In nucleotides, the CDR3 is TGTGCCAGCAATGCCCAGACAGGGATAGAGCAGTACGTC. The chain couples TRBV11-2 to TRBJ2-7, with 7 positions matching TRBD1. With V trimmed by 7 bases and J by 7 bases, 10 bases remained unmatched. This CDR3 has 13 amino acids. Germline V gives CDR1 SGHAT, CDR2 FQNNGV.

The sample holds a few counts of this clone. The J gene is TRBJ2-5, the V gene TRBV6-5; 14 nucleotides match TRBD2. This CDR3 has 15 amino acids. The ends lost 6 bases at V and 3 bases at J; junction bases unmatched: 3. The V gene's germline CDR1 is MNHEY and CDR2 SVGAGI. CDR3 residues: CASSRLAGGKETQYF. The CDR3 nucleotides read TGTGCCAGCAGCAGACTAGCGGGAGGGAAAGAGACCCAGTACTTC.

The CDR3 nucleotides read TGTGCCTGGAGTAAAGGGGGGGGATTCGCTGAAGCTTTCTTT. It encodes CAWSKGGGFAEAFF. This chain links TRBV30 with TRBJ1-1; weak D call: TRBD1 (6 bases). The CDR3 has 14 residues. CDR1 and CDR2 from the germline V gene are GTSNPN and SVGIG (reference sequence). Trimming cost V 2 bases and J 6 bases, with 16 bases left between them.

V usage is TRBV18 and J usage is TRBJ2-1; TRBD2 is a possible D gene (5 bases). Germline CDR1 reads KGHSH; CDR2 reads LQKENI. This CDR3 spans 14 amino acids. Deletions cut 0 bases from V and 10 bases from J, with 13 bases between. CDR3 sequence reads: CASSPPTRAGEQFF. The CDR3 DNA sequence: TGTGCCAGCTCACCACCGACGCGGGCCGGGGAGCAGTTCTTC. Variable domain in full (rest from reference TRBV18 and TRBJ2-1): NAGVMQNPRHLVRRRGQEARLRCSPMKGHSHVYWYRQLPEEGLKFMVYLQKENIIDESGMPKERFSAEFPKEGPSILRIQQVVRGDSAAYFCASSPPTRAGEQFFGPGTRLTVL.

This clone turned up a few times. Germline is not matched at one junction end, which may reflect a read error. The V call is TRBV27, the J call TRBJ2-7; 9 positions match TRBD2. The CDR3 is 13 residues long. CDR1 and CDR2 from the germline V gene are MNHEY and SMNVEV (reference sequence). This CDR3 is CASSLSAVAGVVF. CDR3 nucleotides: TGTGCCAGCAGTTTATCTGCCGTAGCGGGAGTGGTTTTC.

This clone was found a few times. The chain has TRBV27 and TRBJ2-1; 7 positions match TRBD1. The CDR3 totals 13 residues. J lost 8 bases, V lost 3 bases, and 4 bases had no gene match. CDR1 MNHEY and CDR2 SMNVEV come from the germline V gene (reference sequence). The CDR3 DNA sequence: TGTGCCAGCAGTTTCCACGACAGGGATGAGCAGTTCTTC. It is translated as CASSFHDRDEQFF.